One sample yielded the 26 T cell receptor beta chains listed below, sequenced in a study of identical twins. TCRdb reprocessed the 5' RACE reads via MiXCR and lists one record per CDR3 protein. Of about 900,000 distinct CDR3 sequences in the sample, more than 9% are singletons; the top ten hold around 1.5%. These data were also filed under a second study, of yellow fever vaccine responses in identical twins.

Sequencing used PBMCs. The receptors originated from a woman younger than 30 in good health.

This clonotype was counted only a few times. The chain couples TRBV15 to TRBJ1-5; no definite D call. With 1 base removed from V and 0 bases from J, the gap between germline ends came to 7 bases. The CDR3 has 15 residues. Looked up from germline, CDR1 is LNHNV and CDR2 is YYDKDF (reference sequence). The CDR3: CATSRVVDSNQPQHF. The CDR3 DNA follows: TGTGCCACCAGCAGAGTGGTGGATAGCAATCAGCCCCAGCATTTT. The full variable domain, rest sourced from reference TRBV15 and TRBJ1-5, is DAMVIQNPRYQVTQFGKPVTLSCSQTLNHNVMYWYQQKSSQAPKLLFHYYDKDFNNEADTPDNFQSRRPNTSFCFLDIRSPGLGDTAMYLCATSRVVDSNQPQHFGDGTRLSIL.

Only a few counts were recorded for this clonotype. The rearrangement uses TRBV28 and TRBJ2-3; 13 bases are a match to TRBD2. V lost 4 bases to trimming and J lost 4 bases; unmatched junction nucleotides: 11. The V gene's germline CDR1 is MDHEN and CDR2 SYDVKM. The CDR3 runs to 18 residues. This CDR3 is CASSSPGLAGRLADTQYF. CDR3 sequence (DNA): TGTGCCAGCAGTTCCCCGGGACTAGCGGGAAGGTTGGCAGATACGCAGTATTTT.

This clonotype was recorded at least ten times. The chain has TRBV10-3 and TRBJ2-5; either TRBD1 or TRBD2 may supply D (5 bases each). The CDR3 is made up of 13 amino acids. Trimming stripped 6 bases from V and 5 bases from J, with 13 bases between. CDR1 and CDR2 from the germline V gene are ENHRY and SYGVKD. The CDR3 protein is CAIREWDGETQYF. As DNA, the CDR3 is TGTGCCATCAGAGAATGGGACGGCGAGACCCAGTACTTC.

The V and J genes are TRBV11-2 and TRBJ2-2; 9 bases are shared with TRBD1. After removal of 1 base from V and 1 base from J, the junction contained 4 bases not matched to a gene. The CDR3 runs 17 residues. From germline, CDR1 is SGHAT and CDR2 FQNNGV. Here the CDR3 DNA reads TGTGCCAGCAGCTTAGTGGGGACAGGGCTGAACACCGGGGAGCTGTTTTTT. Translating gives CASSLVGTGLNTGELFF.

The V and J genes are TRBV6-2 or TRBV6-3 and TRBJ2-7; TRBD1 aligns across 8 bases. V dropped 6 bases and J dropped 9; count of bases not matched to a gene: 13. The CDR3 extends over 14 amino acids. Germline V gene lookup returns CDR1 MNHEY and CDR2 SVGEGT. The CDR3 sequence is CASSRDRSTPRQYV. The DNA of the CDR3 is TGTGCCAGCAGCCGGGACAGGTCAACTCCACGGCAGTACGTC.

This clonotype was recorded once. The chain is built from TRBV6-1 and TRBJ2-7, with TRBD1 identical over 9 bases. Germline lookup yields CDR1 MNHNS and CDR2 SASEGT. The CDR3 runs 14 residues. The junction had 6 bases not matched to a gene; V was cut back by 5 bases and J by 4 bases. CDR3 loop: CASSRTGALYEQYF. CDR3 DNA sequence: TGTGCCAGCAGTCGGACAGGGGCTTTGTACGAGCAGTACTTC.

V and J are TRBV5-1 and TRBJ2-2, with D possibly being TRBD2 (6 bases). CDR3 size: 17 residues. V was pared by 6 bases and J by 2 bases, with 20 bases between. Germline V gives CDR1 SGHRS, CDR2 YFSETQ. CDR3 nucleotide sequence: TGCGCCAGCACCCTCTCCCGGCGGGGCCTAAACACCGGGGAGCTGTTTTTT. Protein sequence: CASTLSRRGLNTGELFF.

The J gene is TRBJ2-3, the V gene TRBV5-1, with 7 bases matching TRBD1. The CDR3 sequence is 15 residues long. The J segment lost 6 bases and the V segment lost 4 bases, leaving 11 bases of the junction unmatched. Germline CDR1 is SGHRS and CDR2 is YFSETQ. The CDR3 coding sequence is TGCGCCAGCAGCCCCACGACAGGGACGGTGGATACGCAGTATTTT. This translates into CASSPTTGTVDTQYF.

The sample holds a few counts of this clonotype. This sequence joins TRBV27 and TRBJ2-1; D ambiguous. Germline values: CDR1 MNHEY, CDR2 SMNVEV (reference sequence). The V and J ends lost 2 bases and 7 bases respectively, with 21 bases between them. The CDR3 is 17 residues long. This CDR3 reads CASSLPRPGGSMNEQFF. The CDR3, as DNA: TGTGCCAGCAGTTTACCCCGGCCGGGCGGTTCCATGAATGAGCAGTTCTTC.

This clonotype showed up just a few times. As DNA, the CDR3 is TGTGCCAGCAGCTTACCGCCTAGCGGGCAAAAACAAGAGACCCAGTACTTC. This sequence encodes CASSLPPSGQKQETQYF. The chain employs TRBV7-2 and TRBJ2-5; 8 bases align to TRBD2. Trimming cost V 2 bases and J 2 bases; bases outside gene matches: 10. Germline V gene data show CDR1 as SGHTA and CDR2 as FQGNSA. There are 17 residues in the CDR3.

This chain uses TRBV10-3 with TRBJ2-7; 10 positions agree with TRBD2. Germline V gene sequence: CDR1 ENHRY, CDR2 SYGVKD. This CDR3 is 15 amino acids long. The J segment lost 3 bases and the V segment lost 5 bases, leaving 7 bases of the junction unmatched. The CDR3 nucleotides are TGTGCCATCAGTCGGACCGGGACTAGCGTCTACGAGCAGTACTTC. Protein product: CAISRTGTSVYEQYF.

This clonotype showed up just a few times. The chain employs TRBV6-2 or TRBV6-3 and TRBJ1-6; D gene ambiguous. CDR3 size: 13 residues. Per the germline V gene, CDR1 is MNHEY and CDR2 is SVGEGT. Trimming took off 8 bases at V and 6 bases at J, with 11 bases between the two ends. The CDR3 DNA follows: TGTGCCAGCCAGTGGGGTGGTAATTCACCCCTCCACTTT. This codes for CASQWGGNSPLHF.

The V call is TRBV5-1, the J call TRBJ2-2; maybe TRBD1 (6 bases). This CDR3 is built from 17 residues. The V end was cut by 1 base, the J end by 2 bases, with 15 bases between. Germline V gene sequence: CDR1 SGHRS, CDR2 YFSETQ. The CDR3 DNA follows: TGCGCCAGCAGCTTGATCGCAGGGGAGATAAACACCGGGGAGCTGTTTTTT. Amino acids: CASSLIAGEINTGELFF.

The rearrangement uses TRBV4-2 and TRBJ2-2; possible D gene TRBD2, 5 bases. Per the germline V gene, CDR1 is LGHNA and CDR2 is YNFKEQ. This CDR3 has 14 residues. The ends were cut back, 0 bases at V and 9 bases at J, with 11 bases in the middle. The CDR3 sequence is CASSQEGGSRELFF. The CDR3 DNA reads as TGTGCCAGCAGCCAAGAAGGAGGCAGCAGGGAGCTGTTTTTT.

The chain combines TRBV7-3 with TRBJ2-1, with D hard to call. The CDR3 totals 16 residues. Germline CDR1 and CDR2: SGHTA and FQGTGA. V dropped 6 bases and J dropped 1 base, with 16 bases sitting between them. CDR3 bases: TGTGCCAGCAGACATAGGACCAGACGGTCCTACAATGAGCAGTTCTTC. It yields the protein CASRHRTRRSYNEQFF.

This clonotype was recorded at least ten times. V gene TRBV4-1 combines with J gene TRBJ1-2; no clear D gene. Trimming removed 1 base from V and 3 bases from J, with 9 bases in between. The CDR3 extends over 14 amino acids. Per germline, CDR1 MGHRA and CDR2 YSYEKL. The CDR3, as DNA: TGCGCCAGCAGCCAAGCTCCGCCCTACTATGGCTACACCTTC. Translating it yields CASSQAPPYYGYTF.

J is TRBJ2-7 and V is TRBV27; 12 bases align to TRBD2. Germline V CDR1 and CDR2: MNHEY, SMNVEV (reference sequence). The CDR3 has 16 amino acids. The V segment lost 2 bases and the J segment 4 bases; nucleotides outside the gene matches: 6. The CDR3 DNA reads TGTGCCAGCAGTTTACGCCCGACTAGCGGGAGATACGAGCAGTACTTC. It specifies CASSLRPTSGRYEQYF.

This clonotype was seen more than once but under ten times. This chain joins TRBV3-1 and TRBJ2-1; TRBD1 might be the D (5 bases). V was cut by 2 bases and J by 4 bases, with 15 bases left in between. The CDR3 has 16 amino acids. Germline CDR1 and CDR2: LGHDT and YNNKEL (reference sequence). The CDR3 loop is CASSQSDSYRYNEQFF. The CDR3 nucleotides read TGTGCCAGCAGCCAATCCGACAGTTACCGATACAATGAGCAGTTCTTC.

This clonotype was counted only a few times. The chain carries TRBV7-2 and TRBJ2-2; D unclear. The germline V gene encodes CDR1 SGHTA and CDR2 FQGNSA. V dropped 7 bases and J dropped 0 bases, with 12 bases sitting between them. This CDR3 has 15 amino acids. The CDR3 DNA follows: TGTGCCAGCATCGTAATGGTGGCGAACACCGGGGAGCTGTTTTTT. The encoded protein is CASIVMVANTGELFF. The variable domain in full, with the rest retrieved from reference TRBV7-2 and TRBJ2-2, is GAGVSQSPSNKVTEKGKDVELRCDPISGHTALYWYRQSLGQGLEFLIYFQGNSAPDKSGLPSDRFSAERTGGSVSTLTIQRTQQEDSAVYLCASIVMVANTGELFFGEGSRLTVL.

This clonotype has only a few counts. V and J are TRBV5-1 and TRBJ2-7, with D possibly being TRBD2 (5 bases). V gave up 3 bases and J gave up 2 bases, with 15 bases separating them. The germline V gene encodes CDR1 SGHRS and CDR2 YFSETQ. The CDR3 has 15 residues. The CDR3 DNA follows: TGCGCCAGCAGCTACCCGGACTTCGGGACCTACGAGCAGTACGTC. This encodes CASSYPDFGTYEQYV.

The chain employs TRBV11-2 and TRBJ2-1, with no clear D. Germline CDR1 and CDR2: SGHAT and FQNNGV. V dropped 0 bases and J dropped 5 bases, with 5 bases sitting between them. The CDR3 contains 13 residues. The CDR3 loop is CASSLDPHNEQFF. CDR3 coding DNA: TGTGCCAGCAGCTTAGATCCACACAATGAGCAGTTCTTC.

For this clonotype: In this CDR3 the conserved last residue, phenylalanine or tryptophan, is missing, so a read error is likely. This chain links TRBV29-1 with TRBJ2-2; D gene ambiguous. Germline CDR1 and CDR2: SQVTM and ANQGSEA. Trimming pared 3 bases from V and 2 bases from J, leaving 7 bases between. This CDR3 is built from 13 residues. The CDR3 here is CSVEAVNTGELFT. CDR3 DNA: TGCAGCGTTGAGGCAGTAAACACCGGGGAGCTGTTTACT.

V gene TRBV5-1 combines with J gene TRBJ2-7; 7 positions match TRBD2. Per germline, CDR1 SGHRS and CDR2 YFSETQ. The CDR3 contains 17 residues. Trimming at V came to 0 bases and at J to 2 bases, leaving 11 bases not matched to a gene. CDR3 DNA sequence: TGCGCCAGCAGCTTGGTGTCCGGGGCTAGCGGTACCTACGAGCAGTACTTC. Translated: CASSLVSGASGTYEQYF.

This clonotype was seen more than once but under ten times. The chain recombines TRBV20-1 with TRBJ2-2; TRBD2 might be the D (5 bases). Trimming shortened V by 5 bases and J by 7 bases, and 11 bases separated the two germline ends. CDR1 and CDR2 (germline): DFQATT, SNEGSKA (reference sequence). The CDR3 is made up of 12 amino acids. This chain's CDR3 is CSAPGGNGELFF. The CDR3 DNA sequence: TGCAGTGCTCCCGGAGGTAACGGGGAGCTGTTTTTT.

This clonotype was observed a few times. The chain carries TRBV7-9 and TRBJ2-6; a weak D match, TRBD2 (5 bases). The CDR3 totals 17 residues. With 5 bases removed from V and 1 base from J, the gap between germline ends came to 15 bases. CDR1 and CDR2 from the germline V gene are SEHNR and FQNEAQ (reference sequence). The CDR3 loop reads CASSPLTGISGANVLTF. The DNA of the CDR3 is TGTGCCAGCAGCCCTCTGACCGGGATTTCTGGGGCCAACGTCCTGACTTTC.

The sample holds a few counts of this clonotype. The chain carries TRBV9 and TRBJ2-7, with 9 bases that match TRBD2. The CDR3 extends over 15 amino acids. Germline lookup yields CDR1 SGDLS and CDR2 YYNGEE. V shed 0 bases and J 6 bases; nucleotides not matched to a gene: 7. The CDR3, as DNA: TGTGCCAGCAGCGTAGCTAGCGGGATGATCTCCGAGCAGTACTTC. Its protein product is CASSVASGMISEQYF.